This T cell receptor beta chain was recovered during a study of blood T cell repertoires in COVID-19. TCRdb's copy holds only in-frame clones and misses some; the assay was immunoSEQ multiplex PCR. In the table there are some 130,000 clones, 70% to 80% of which are singletons. Germline V lookup: CDR1 KGHSH, CDR2 LQKENI. The CDR3 contains 15 residues. V lost 0 bases to trimming and J lost 0 bases, with 8 bases between them. As regards this clone: The same CDR3 arises from other DNA sequences in this sample as well.

The chain couples TRBV18 to TRBJ1-1; D ambiguous. The receptor was isolated from a man in his sixties with acute or convalescent COVID-19. The specimen was peripheral blood. Here the CDR3 DNA reads TGTGCCAGCTCACCACCGGGCCAGATGAACACTGAAGCTTTCTTT. Protein product: CASSPPGQMNTEAFF.